Below, 29 T cell receptor beta chains from the same sample are listed, as sequenced in a study of T-cell reconstitution after alpha-beta-depleted transplantation in children. The TCRbeta library incorporated unique molecular identifiers. TCRdb ran MiXCR on the PCR reads and lists one entry per CDR3 protein. The table records approximately 400,000 distinct CDR3 sequences, 11% of them present only once. The material was PBMCs from the stem cell graft donor, obtained from the stem cell graft. These receptors came from a human donor who donated a stem cell graft to a child with acute myeloid leukemia.

The chain carries TRBV9 and TRBJ1-6; tentatively, D is TRBD1 (6 bases). V dropped 0 bases and J dropped 5 bases, with 18 bases sitting between them. CDR3 length: 18 amino acids. Germline CDR1 SGDLS, CDR2 YYNGEE. CDR3 sequence reads: CASSVGPEIRTDNSPLHF. The CDR3, as DNA: TGTGCCAGCAGCGTAGGTCCCGAGATTAGGACAGATAATTCACCCCTCCACTTT.

This clonotype occurred a few times. The chain recombines TRBV29-1 with TRBJ2-4; 7 bases map to TRBD2. The length of the CDR3 is 15 residues. J gave up 4 bases and V 4 bases, and 10 bases lay outside the gene matches. The germline gives CDR1 SQVTM, CDR2 ANQGSEA. The CDR3 spells CSVVRDAGDKNIQYF. CDR3 sequence (DNA): TGCAGCGTTGTGAGAGATGCGGGAGATAAAAACATTCAGTACTTC.

CDR3 sequence: CASSDGQLIDTQYF. The CDR3 nucleotides are TGTGCCAGCAGTGACGGACAACTCATTGATACGCAGTATTTT. This chain uses TRBV6-1 with TRBJ2-3, with D possibly matching TRBD1 (5 bases). Germline CDR1 is MNHNS and CDR2 is SASEGT. Trimming removed 3 bases at V and 6 bases at J, with 13 bases between. The CDR3 spans 14 residues.

The chain employs TRBV5-1 and TRBJ2-1; 14 positions match TRBD2. This CDR3 has 20 amino acids. J lost 5 bases, V lost 0 bases, and 13 bases had no gene match. The V gene's germline CDR1 is SGHRS and CDR2 YFSETQ. CDR3 in DNA: TGCGCCAGCAGCTTGGACCCGAGGAGGACGACTAGCGGGAGGGACAATGAGCAGTTCTTC. Protein sequence: CASSLDPRRTTSGRDNEQFF.

This clonotype showed up many times. The CDR3 loop reads CASSLASTDRILYNEQFF. The CDR3 coding sequence is TGCGCCAGCAGCTTAGCCTCAACAGACAGGATTCTCTACAATGAGCAGTTCTTC. The chain carries TRBV5-1 and TRBJ2-1; TRBD1 is a possible D gene (6 bases). This CDR3 is built from 18 residues. CDR1 is SGHRS and CDR2 is YFSETQ in the germline V gene. Trimming stripped 2 bases from V and 3 bases from J, with 21 bases between.

The gene calls are TRBV12-3 or TRBV12-4 and TRBJ1-1, with D maybe TRBD1 (6 bases). Trimming took 5 bases from V and 5 from J, leaving 18 bases between them. The CDR3 totals 15 residues. CDR3: CASSPTRTAKTEAFF. The DNA of the CDR3 is TGTGCCAGCAGTCCCACCCGGACAGCGAAAACTGAAGCTTTCTTT.

The gene calls are TRBV7-8 and TRBJ2-7; 7 positions match TRBD2. CDR1 and CDR2 (germline): SGHVS, FQNEAQ. This CDR3 comprises 13 residues. With V trimmed by 5 bases and J by 7 bases, 8 bases remained unmatched. The DNA of the CDR3 is TGTGCCAGCAGCCCTACGGGAGCGGGGGAGCAGTACGTC. Protein sequence: CASSPTGAGEQYV.

This clonotype was picked up a small number of times. This chain connects TRBV5-6 to TRBJ2-6; no reliable D call. The CDR3 contains 16 residues. Deletions cut 0 bases from V and 0 bases from J, with 7 bases between. Germline CDR1 reads SGHDT; CDR2 reads YYEEEE. CDR3 bases: TGTGCCAGCAGCTTGGGACTGAACTCTGGGGCCAACGTCCTGACTTTC. Protein sequence: CASSLGLNSGANVLTF. The entire variable domain, with the rest obtained from reference TRBV5-6 and TRBJ2-6, is as follows: DAGVTQSPTHLIKTRGQQVTLRCSPKSGHDTVSWYQQALGQGPQFIFQYYEEEERQRGNFPDRFSGHQFPNYSSELNVNALLLGDSALYLCASSLGLNSGANVLTFGAGSRLTVL.

The chain employs TRBV12-5 and TRBJ2-3, with 10 bases identical to TRBD2. The CDR3 loop spans 19 amino acids. CDR1 LGHNT and CDR2 FRNRAP come from the germline V gene. Trimming removed 4 bases from V and 3 bases from J; junction bases left unmatched: 16. DNA for the CDR3: TGTGCTAGTGGTTCCAGGGTGTCTAGCGGGAGTAAATCGACAGATACGCAGTATTTT. This sequence encodes CASGSRVSSGSKSTDTQYF.

The chain has TRBV20-1 and TRBJ2-7; 9 nucleotides agree with TRBD1. Trimming at V came to 6 bases and at J to 2 bases, leaving 8 bases not matched to a gene. Per the germline V gene, CDR1 is DFQATT and CDR2 is SNEGSKA (reference sequence). The CDR3 has 14 residues. CDR3 in DNA: TGCAGTGCGAATCGACAGGGGGGCACCTACGAGCAGTACTTC. Protein sequence: CSANRQGGTYEQYF.

The chain links TRBV20-1 to TRBJ2-7; the D is unclear. There are 15 residues in the CDR3. V was trimmed by 0 bases and J by 0 bases, leaving 12 bases between them. The germline gives CDR1 DFQATT, CDR2 SNEGSKA (reference sequence). CDR3 sequence: CSARDLGHSSYEQYF. The CDR3 DNA reads as TGCAGTGCTAGAGATCTCGGGCACAGCTCCTACGAGCAGTACTTC.

The sample holds a few counts of this clonotype. V usage is TRBV4-1 and J usage is TRBJ1-3, with unresolved D. Germline values: CDR1 MGHRA, CDR2 YSYEKL. This CDR3 contains 13 residues. V was pared by 4 bases and J by 0 bases, with 4 bases between. CDR3 bases: TGCGCCAGCAGCCCGACCTCTGGAAACACCATATATTTT. It is translated as CASSPTSGNTIYF.

The sample holds a few counts of this clonotype. This rearrangement joins TRBV20-1 to TRBJ2-5; no firm D call. There are 11 residues in the CDR3. Trimming left V 6 bases short and J 3 bases short, with 8 bases between. Germline CDR1 reads DFQATT; CDR2 reads SNEGSKA (reference sequence). The CDR3 protein is CSARREETQYF. The CDR3 DNA follows: TGCAGTGCCCGACGCGAAGAGACCCAGTACTTC.

The genes are TRBV7-2 and TRBJ2-5; a possible D gene is TRBD1 (5 bases). Germline loops: CDR1 SGHTA, CDR2 FQGNSA. The CDR3 length is 15 residues. The ends were cut back, 5 bases at V and 3 bases at J, with 16 bases in the middle. The CDR3 loop is CASSPPRAGEETQYF. In DNA, the CDR3 is TGTGCCAGCAGCCCCCCCAGGGCTGGGGAAGAGACCCAGTACTTC.

This clonotype was observed a few times. This chain joins TRBV5-5 and TRBJ2-7, with a weak D call TRBD1 (5 bases). The CDR3 loop spans 15 amino acids. The V gene's germline CDR1 is SGHKS and CDR2 YYEKEE (reference sequence). V gave up 4 bases and J gave up 3 bases, with 17 bases separating them. The CDR3 nucleotides read TGTGCCAGCAGCGCGATAAGGGGCCCTTACTACGAGCAGTACGTC. Translating it yields CASSAIRGPYYEQYV.

Only a few counts were recorded for this clonotype. The chain carries TRBV5-1 and TRBJ1-2; D not resolved. The ends were cut back, 4 bases at V and 0 bases at J, with 16 bases in the middle. The CDR3 is 16 amino acids. Germline CDR1 is SGHRS and CDR2 is YFSETQ. As DNA, the CDR3 is TGCGCCAGCAGCGTGGGCTTGGGTAACTCTAACTATGGCTACACCTTC. This encodes CASSVGLGNSNYGYTF.

This clonotype was counted only a few times. The CDR3 spells CASSQGLMNTEAFF. CDR3 DNA: TGTGCCAGCAGCCAAGGCCTTATGAACACTGAAGCTTTCTTT. This sequence joins TRBV14 and TRBJ1-1; D uncertain. The CDR3 is 14 residues long. V was shortened by 1 base and J by 0 bases, with 6 bases between the two germline ends. CDR1 SGHDN and CDR2 FVKESK come from the germline V gene.

This rearrangement joins TRBV6-4 to TRBJ2-1; D might be TRBD2 (5 bases). This CDR3 region has 17 residues. CDR1 is MRHNA, CDR2 SNTAGT, per germline. Trimming removed 5 bases at V and 0 bases at J, with 17 bases between. CDR3 in DNA: TGTGCCAGCAGTAGCATCGGGGTGCGGAGCTCCTACAATGAGCAGTTCTTC. It specifies CASSSIGVRSSYNEQFF.

V gene TRBV15 combines with J gene TRBJ2-5; 7 bases map to TRBD2. The CDR3 totals 15 residues. From germline, CDR1 is LNHNV and CDR2 YYDKDF (reference sequence). Trimming at V came to 1 base and at J to 5 bases, leaving 7 bases not matched to a gene. CDR3 region: CATSRALGGSETQYF. CDR3 coding DNA: TGTGCCACCAGCAGAGCCCTCGGGGGGTCGGAGACCCAGTACTTC.

V and J are TRBV29-1 and TRBJ2-5; no firm D call. Trimming stripped 5 bases from V and 0 bases from J, with 10 bases between. Germline assignment: CDR1 SQVTM and CDR2 ANQGSEA. This CDR3 comprises 13 residues. CDR3 residues: CSVRLRNQETQYF. In nucleotides, the CDR3 is TGCAGCGTTCGATTACGGAACCAAGAGACCCAGTACTTC.

This sequence joins TRBV20-1 and TRBJ1-2; D call uncertain. Between the trimmed V and J ends, which lost 0 bases and 8 bases, there was a span of 16 bases. In germline, CDR1 is DFQATT, CDR2 SNEGSKA (reference sequence). The length of the CDR3 is 14 residues. CDR3 amino acids: CSARDTGASGGYTF. The CDR3 region has the DNA TGCAGTGCTAGAGATACCGGAGCGAGTGGGGGCTACACCTTC.

This clonotype was seen ten or more times. The V call is TRBV5-6, the J call TRBJ2-5, with TRBD2 as a possible D gene (5 bases). Trimming pared 5 bases from V and 3 bases from J, leaving 17 bases between. The CDR3 runs 15 residues. Germline-derived CDR1 and CDR2 are SGHDT and YYEEEE. The CDR3 DNA sequence: TGTGCCAGCAGGAGAGGTGAGAGCGGAAAAGAGACCCAGTACTTC. It is translated as CASRRGESGKETQYF.

The CDR3 coding sequence is TGTGCCAGCAGCTTACTCGCACTAGCGCTAGAAGAGACCCAGTACTTC. Its protein is CASSLLALALEETQYF. The V gene is TRBV7-2, the J gene TRBJ2-5; TRBD2 matches 7 bases. The CDR3 has 16 amino acids. CDR1 and CDR2 from the germline V gene are SGHTA and FQGNSA. The J segment lost 3 bases and the V segment lost 2 bases, leaving 9 bases of the junction unmatched.

Many counts were recorded for this clonotype. The chain has TRBV6-1 and TRBJ1-4; the D gene is possibly TRBD1 (5 bases). The CDR3 has 16 residues. Germline lookup yields CDR1 MNHNS and CDR2 SASEGT. Between the trimmed V and J ends, which lost 6 bases and 0 bases, there was a span of 14 bases. The CDR3 region has the DNA TGTGCCAGCAGGGACGCCGGGGGAGCAACTAATGAAAAACTGTTTTTT. Amino acid sequence: CASRDAGGATNEKLFF.

This clonotype showed up just a few times. The chain carries TRBV21-1 and TRBJ1-2. TRBV21-1 is classified as a pseudogene. The CDR3 sequence is 17 residues long. The CDR3 DNA sequence: TGTGCCAGCAGCAAACCGGCGGGAGCGCAGACATCCTATGGCTACACCTTC. Translation: CASSKPAGAQTSYGYTF.

This clonotype was picked up many times. J is TRBJ2-1 and V is TRBV7-2; D gene ambiguous. The CDR3 consists of 12 residues. Trimming stripped 3 bases from V and 5 bases from J, with 5 bases between. CDR1 and CDR2 (germline): SGHTA, FQGNSA. CDR3 amino acids: CASSLPDNEQFF. The CDR3 coding sequence is TGTGCCAGCAGCTTGCCTGACAATGAGCAGTTCTTC. The full variable domain, with the rest looked up from reference TRBV7-2 and TRBJ2-1, is GAGVSQSPSNKVTEKGKDVELRCDPISGHTALYWYRQSLGQGLEFLIYFQGNSAPDKSGLPSDRFSAERTGGSVSTLTIQRTQQEDSAVYLCASSLPDNEQFFGPGTRLTVL.

CDR3 sequence reads: CASSFLNYEQYF. The CDR3 DNA reads TGTGCCAGCAGTTTTCTCAACTACGAGCAGTACTTC. The chain carries TRBV12-3 or TRBV12-4 and TRBJ2-7, with no clear D. The CDR3 has 12 residues. V dropped 3 bases and J dropped 3 bases, with 6 bases sitting between them.

CDR3 coding DNA: TGTGCCACCAGTGAAGGACACGGGACTCAGCAGTTCTTC. Residues: CATSEGHGTQQFF. The V gene is TRBV24-1, the J gene TRBJ2-1, with D perhaps matching TRBD2 (6 bases). Deletions cut 4 bases from V and 11 bases from J, with 14 bases between. The germline V gene encodes CDR1 KGHDR and CDR2 SFDVKD. The CDR3 runs 13 residues.

This clonotype was detected many times. V is TRBV20-1 and J is TRBJ2-4, with TRBD1 identical over 8 bases. CDR3 length: 19 residues. Germline V gene lookup returns CDR1 DFQATT and CDR2 SNEGSKA (reference sequence). V dropped 2 bases and J dropped 0; count of bases not matched to a gene: 15. CDR3 DNA sequence: TGCAGTGCTAGACCACGGACAGGGTTCCCCAACATAGCCAAAAACATTCAGTACTTC. This sequence encodes CSARPRTGFPNIAKNIQYF.